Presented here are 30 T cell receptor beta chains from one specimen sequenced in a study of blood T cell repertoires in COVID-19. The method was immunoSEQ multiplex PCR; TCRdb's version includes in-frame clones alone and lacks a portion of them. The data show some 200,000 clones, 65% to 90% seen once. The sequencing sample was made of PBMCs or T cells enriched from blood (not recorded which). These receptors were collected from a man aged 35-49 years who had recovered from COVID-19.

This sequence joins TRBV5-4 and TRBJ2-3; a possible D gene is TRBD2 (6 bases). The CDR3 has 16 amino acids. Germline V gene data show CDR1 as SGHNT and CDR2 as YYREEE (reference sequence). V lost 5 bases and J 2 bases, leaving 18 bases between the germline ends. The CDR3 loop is CASRPGWRAVTDTQYF. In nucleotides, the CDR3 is TGTGCCAGCAGACCAGGGTGGAGGGCTGTCACAGATACGCAGTATTTT.

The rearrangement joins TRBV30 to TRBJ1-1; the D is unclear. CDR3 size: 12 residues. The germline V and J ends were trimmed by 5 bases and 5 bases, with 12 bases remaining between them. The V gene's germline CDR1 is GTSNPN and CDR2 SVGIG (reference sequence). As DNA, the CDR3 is TGTGCCTGGTTTGAGGGATGGACTGAAGCTTTCTTT. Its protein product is CAWFEGWTEAFF.

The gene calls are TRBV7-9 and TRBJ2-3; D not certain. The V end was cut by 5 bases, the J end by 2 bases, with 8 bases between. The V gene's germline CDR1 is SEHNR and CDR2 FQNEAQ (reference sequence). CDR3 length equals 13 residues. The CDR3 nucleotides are TGTGCCAGCAGCCACTCCTTCACAGATACGCAGTATTTT. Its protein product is CASSHSFTDTQYF.

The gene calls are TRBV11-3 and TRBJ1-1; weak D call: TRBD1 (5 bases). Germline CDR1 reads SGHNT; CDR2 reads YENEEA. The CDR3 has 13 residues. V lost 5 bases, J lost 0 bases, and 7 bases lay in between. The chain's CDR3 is CASSRGMNTEAFF. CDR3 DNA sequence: TGTGCCAGCAGCCGGGGGATGAACACTGAAGCTTTCTTT.

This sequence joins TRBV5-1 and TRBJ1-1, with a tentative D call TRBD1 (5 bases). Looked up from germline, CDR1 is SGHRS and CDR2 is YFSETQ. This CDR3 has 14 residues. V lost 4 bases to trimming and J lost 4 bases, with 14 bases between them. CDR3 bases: TGCGCCAGCAGCCTGCAGGGAGGCAGCACTGAAGCTTTCTTT. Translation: CASSLQGGSTEAFF.

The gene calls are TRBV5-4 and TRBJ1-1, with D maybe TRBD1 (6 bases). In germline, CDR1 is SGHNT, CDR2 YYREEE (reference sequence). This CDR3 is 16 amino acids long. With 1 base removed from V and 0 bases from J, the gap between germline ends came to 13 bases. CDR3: CASSLFQGIMNTEAFF. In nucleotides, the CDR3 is TGTGCCAGCAGCTTGTTCCAGGGGATCATGAACACTGAAGCTTTCTTT.

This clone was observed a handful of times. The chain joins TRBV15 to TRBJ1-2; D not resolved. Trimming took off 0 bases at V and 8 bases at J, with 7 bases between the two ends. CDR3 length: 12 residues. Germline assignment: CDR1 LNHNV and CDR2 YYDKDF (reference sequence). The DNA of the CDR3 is TGTGCCACCAGCAGAGATAGAGAGGGCTACACCTTC. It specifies CATSRDREGYTF.

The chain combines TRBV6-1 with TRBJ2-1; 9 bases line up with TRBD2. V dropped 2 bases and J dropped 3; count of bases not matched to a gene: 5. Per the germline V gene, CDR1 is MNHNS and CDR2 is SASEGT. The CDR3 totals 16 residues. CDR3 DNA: TGTGCCAGCAGTGAATTGCGGGAGGGATTCTACAATGAGCAGTTCTTC. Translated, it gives CASSELREGFYNEQFF.

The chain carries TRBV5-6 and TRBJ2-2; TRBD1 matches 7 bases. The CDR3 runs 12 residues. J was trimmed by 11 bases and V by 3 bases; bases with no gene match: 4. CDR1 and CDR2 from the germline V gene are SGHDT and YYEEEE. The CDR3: CASSSGQPELFF. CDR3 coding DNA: TGTGCCAGCAGCTCGGGACAGCCTGAGCTGTTTTTT.

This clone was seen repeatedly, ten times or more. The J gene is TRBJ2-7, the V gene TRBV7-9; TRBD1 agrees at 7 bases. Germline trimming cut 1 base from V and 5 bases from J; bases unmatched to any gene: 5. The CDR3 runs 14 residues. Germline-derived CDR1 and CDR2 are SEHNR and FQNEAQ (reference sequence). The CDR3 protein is CASSLGQGLHEQYF. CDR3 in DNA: TGTGCCAGCAGCTTAGGACAGGGTCTTCACGAGCAGTACTTC.

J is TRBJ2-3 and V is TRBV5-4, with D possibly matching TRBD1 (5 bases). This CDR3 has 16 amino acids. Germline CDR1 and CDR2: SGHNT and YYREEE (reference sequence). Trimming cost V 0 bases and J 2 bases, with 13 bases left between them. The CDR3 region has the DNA TGTGCCAGCAGCTTGGTATCGCAGGGCTACACAGATACGCAGTATTTT. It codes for CASSLVSQGYTDTQYF.

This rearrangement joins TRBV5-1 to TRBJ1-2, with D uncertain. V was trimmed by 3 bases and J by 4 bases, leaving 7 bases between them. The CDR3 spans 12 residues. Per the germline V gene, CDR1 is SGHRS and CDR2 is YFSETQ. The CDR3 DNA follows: TGCGCCAGCAGCTCCGAGGGCTATGGCTACACCTTC. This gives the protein CASSSEGYGYTF. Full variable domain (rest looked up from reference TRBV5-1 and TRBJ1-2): KAGVTQTPRYLIKTRGQQVTLSCSPISGHRSVSWYQQTPGQGLQFLFEYFSETQRNKGNFPGRFSGRQFSNSRSEMNVSTLELGDSALYLCASSSEGYGYTFGSGTRLTVV.

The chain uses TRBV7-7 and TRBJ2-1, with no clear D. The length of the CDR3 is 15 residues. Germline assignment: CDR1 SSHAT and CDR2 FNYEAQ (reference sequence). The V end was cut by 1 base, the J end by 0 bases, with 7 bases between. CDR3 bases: TGTGCCAGCAGCTTAGGTTCCAGCTCCTACAATGAGCAGTTCTTC. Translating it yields CASSLGSSSYNEQFF.

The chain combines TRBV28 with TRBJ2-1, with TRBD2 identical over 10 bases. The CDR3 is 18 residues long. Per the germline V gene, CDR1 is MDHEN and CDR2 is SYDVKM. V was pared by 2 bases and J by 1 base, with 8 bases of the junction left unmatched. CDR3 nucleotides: TGTGCCAGCAGTTTACTAGCGGGAGACGCTATATCCTACAATGAGCAGTTCTTC. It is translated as CASSLLAGDAISYNEQFF.

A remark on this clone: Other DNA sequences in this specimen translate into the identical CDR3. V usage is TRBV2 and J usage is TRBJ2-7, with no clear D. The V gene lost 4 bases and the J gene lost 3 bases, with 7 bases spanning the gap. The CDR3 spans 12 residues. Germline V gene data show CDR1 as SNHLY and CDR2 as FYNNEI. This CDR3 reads CASSGGGYEQYF. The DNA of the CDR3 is TGTGCCAGCAGTGGAGGCGGCTACGAGCAGTACTTC.

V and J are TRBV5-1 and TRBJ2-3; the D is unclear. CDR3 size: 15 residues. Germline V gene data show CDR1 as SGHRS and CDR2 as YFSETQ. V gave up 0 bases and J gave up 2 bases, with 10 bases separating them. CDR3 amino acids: CASSLDGTITDTQYF. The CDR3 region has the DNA TGCGCCAGCAGCTTGGATGGCACAATCACAGATACGCAGTATTTT.

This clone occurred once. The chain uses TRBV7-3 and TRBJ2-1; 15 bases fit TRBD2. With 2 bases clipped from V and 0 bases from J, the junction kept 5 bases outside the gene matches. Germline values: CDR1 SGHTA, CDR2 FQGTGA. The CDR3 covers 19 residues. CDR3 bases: TGTGCCAGCAGCTTACCGGGGACTAGCGGGGGGAGCTCCTACAATGAGCAGTTCTTC. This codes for CASSLPGTSGGSSYNEQFF.

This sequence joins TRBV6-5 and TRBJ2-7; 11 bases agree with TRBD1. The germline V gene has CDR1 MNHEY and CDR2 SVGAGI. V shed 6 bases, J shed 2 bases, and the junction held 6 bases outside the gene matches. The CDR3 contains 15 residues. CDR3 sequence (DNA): TGTGCCAGCAGAACCGGGACAGGGGGAGCCTACGAGCAGTACTTC. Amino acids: CASRTGTGGAYEQYF.

The CDR3 is CATSAGTLGPIKAEAFF. The CDR3 nucleotides are TGTGCCACCAGTGCAGGGACACTAGGCCCTATTAAGGCTGAAGCTTTCTTT. This chain links TRBV24-1 with TRBJ1-1; a weak D match, TRBD1 (6 bases). The CDR3 consists of 17 residues. Germline V gene sequence: CDR1 KGHDR, CDR2 SFDVKD. Trimming shortened V by 5 bases and J by 6 bases, and 24 bases separated the two germline ends.

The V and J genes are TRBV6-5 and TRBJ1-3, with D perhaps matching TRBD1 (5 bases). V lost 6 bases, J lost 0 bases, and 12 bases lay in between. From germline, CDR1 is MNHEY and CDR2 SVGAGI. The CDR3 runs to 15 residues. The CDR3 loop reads CASSRDSFSGNTIYF. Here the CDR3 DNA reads TGTGCCAGCAGCCGGGACTCCTTCTCTGGAAACACCATATATTTT.

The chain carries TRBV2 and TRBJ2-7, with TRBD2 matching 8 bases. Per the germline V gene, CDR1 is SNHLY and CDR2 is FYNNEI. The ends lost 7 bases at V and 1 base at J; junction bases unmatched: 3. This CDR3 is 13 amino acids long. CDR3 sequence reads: CASTSGGSYEQYF. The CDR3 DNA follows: TGTGCCAGCACTTCGGGAGGGTCCTACGAGCAGTACTTC.

The chain's CDR3 is CASSQESSSRNTGELFF. The CDR3 coding sequence is TGTGCCAGCAGCCAAGAGTCTTCTAGCCGAAACACCGGGGAGCTGTTTTTT. The chain couples TRBV4-2 to TRBJ2-2; perhaps TRBD2 as D (5 bases). Germline V CDR1 and CDR2: LGHNA, YNFKEQ. The CDR3 is 17 residues long. Trimming cost V 0 bases and J 2 bases, with 13 bases left between them.

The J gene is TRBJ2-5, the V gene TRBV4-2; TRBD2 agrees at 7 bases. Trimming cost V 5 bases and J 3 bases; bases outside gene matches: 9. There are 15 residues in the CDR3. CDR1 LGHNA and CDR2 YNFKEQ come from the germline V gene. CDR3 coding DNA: TGTGCCAGCAGCTTCGGAAGCGGGGCTGAAGAGACCCAGTACTTC. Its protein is CASSFGSGAEETQYF.

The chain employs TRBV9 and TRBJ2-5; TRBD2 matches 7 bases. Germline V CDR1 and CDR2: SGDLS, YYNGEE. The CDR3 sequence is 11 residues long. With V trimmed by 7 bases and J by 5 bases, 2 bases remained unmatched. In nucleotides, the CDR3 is TGTGCCAGCGGGAGGGACGAGACCCAGTACTTC. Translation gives CASGRDETQYF.

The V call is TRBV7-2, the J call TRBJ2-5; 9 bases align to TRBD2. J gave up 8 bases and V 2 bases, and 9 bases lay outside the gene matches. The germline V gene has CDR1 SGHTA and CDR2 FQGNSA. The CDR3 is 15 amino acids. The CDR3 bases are TGTGCCAGCAGCTTACTAGGGGCGGGAGGGGATACCCAGTACTTC. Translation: CASSLLGAGGDTQYF. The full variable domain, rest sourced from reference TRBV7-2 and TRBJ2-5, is GAGVSQSPSNKVTEKGKDVELRCDPISGHTALYWYRQSLGQGLEFLIYFQGNSAPDKSGLPSDRFSAERTGGSVSTLTIQRTQQEDSAVYLCASSLLGAGGDTQYFGPGTRLLVL.

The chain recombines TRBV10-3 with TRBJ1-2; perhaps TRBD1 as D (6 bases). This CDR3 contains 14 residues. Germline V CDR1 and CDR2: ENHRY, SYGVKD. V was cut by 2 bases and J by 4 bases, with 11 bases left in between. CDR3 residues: CAISEPLTGYGYTF. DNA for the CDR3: TGTGCCATCAGTGAGCCGTTGACAGGCTATGGCTACACCTTC.

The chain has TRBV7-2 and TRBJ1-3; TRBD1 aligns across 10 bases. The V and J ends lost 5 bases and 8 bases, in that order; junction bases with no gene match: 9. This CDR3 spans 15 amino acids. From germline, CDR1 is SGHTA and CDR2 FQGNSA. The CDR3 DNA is TGTGCCAGCAGCGCAAGACAGGGGGCGCCGGACACCATATATTTT. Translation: CASSARQGAPDTIYF.

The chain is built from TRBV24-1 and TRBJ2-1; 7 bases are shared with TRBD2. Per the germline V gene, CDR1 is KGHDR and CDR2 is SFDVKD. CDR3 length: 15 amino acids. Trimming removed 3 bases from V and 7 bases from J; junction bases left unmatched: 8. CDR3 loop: CATSDGSSGRNEQFF. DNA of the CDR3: TGTGCCACCAGTGATGGGTCTAGCGGTAGGAATGAGCAGTTCTTC.

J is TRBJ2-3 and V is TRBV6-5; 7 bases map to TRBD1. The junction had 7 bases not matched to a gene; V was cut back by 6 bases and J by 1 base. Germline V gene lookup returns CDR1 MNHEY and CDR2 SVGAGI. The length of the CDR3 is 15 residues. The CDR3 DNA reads TGTGCCAGCAGAAGATCAACAGGGGGCACAGATACGCAGTATTTT. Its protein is CASRRSTGGTDTQYF.

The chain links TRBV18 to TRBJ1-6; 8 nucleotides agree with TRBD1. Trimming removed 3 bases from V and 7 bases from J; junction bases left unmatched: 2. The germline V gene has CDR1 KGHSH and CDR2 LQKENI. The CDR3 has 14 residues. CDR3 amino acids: CASSPRDRNSPLHF. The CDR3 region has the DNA TGTGCCAGCTCACCCCGGGACAGGAATTCACCCCTCCACTTT.